This T cell receptor (beta chain) was obtained from a study of cytomegalovirus exposure and HLA in healthy donors. PCR employed 60 Vbeta and 13 Jbeta primers. Libraries were prepared by immunoSEQ multiplex PCR; TCRdb keeps only in-frame clonotypes and omits some of them. The ten top clones account for roughly 2.5%, within a sample of some 110,000 clones. The CDR3 runs 15 residues. Germline CDR1 reads MRHNA; CDR2 reads SNTAGT. Trimming took 6 bases from V and 8 from J; bases not matched to a gene: 10. Sequenced material: PBMCs. This chain joins TRBV6-4 and TRBJ2-1; TRBD2 matches 10 bases. This sequence originates from a young man in good health and CMV-seronegative. The CDR3 protein is CASSSQAGGPDEQFF. Here the CDR3 DNA reads TGTGCCAGCAGCTCCCAAGCGGGAGGGCCTGATGAGCAGTTCTTC.